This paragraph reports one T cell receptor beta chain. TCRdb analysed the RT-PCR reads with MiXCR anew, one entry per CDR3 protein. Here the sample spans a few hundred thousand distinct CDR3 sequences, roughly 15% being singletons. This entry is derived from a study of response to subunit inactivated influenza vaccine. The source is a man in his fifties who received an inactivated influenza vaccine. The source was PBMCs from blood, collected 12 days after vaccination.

The CDR3 protein is CSVAGGTSSYEQYF. Here the CDR3 DNA reads TGCAGCGTCGCGGGGGGGACATCTTCCTACGAGCAGTACTTC. The genes are TRBV29-1 and TRBJ2-7; TRBD2 agrees at 9 bases. CDR3 length: 14 residues. With 6 bases clipped from V and 1 base from J, the junction kept 7 bases outside the gene matches. The germline CDR1 and CDR2 sequences are SQVTM and ANQGSEA.